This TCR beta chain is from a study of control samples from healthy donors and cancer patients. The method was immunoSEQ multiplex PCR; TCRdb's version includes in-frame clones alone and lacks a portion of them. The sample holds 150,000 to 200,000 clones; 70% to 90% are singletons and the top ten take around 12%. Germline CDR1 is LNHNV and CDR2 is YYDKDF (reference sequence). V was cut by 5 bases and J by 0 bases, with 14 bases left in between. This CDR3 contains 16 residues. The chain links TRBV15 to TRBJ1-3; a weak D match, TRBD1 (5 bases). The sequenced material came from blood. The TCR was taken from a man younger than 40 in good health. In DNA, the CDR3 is TGTGCCACCAGCCGGGGGGGGAGCCGCTCTGGAAACACCATATATTTT. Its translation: CATSRGGSRSGNTIYF.